These 20 T cell receptor beta chains originate from one sample sequenced in a study of response to subunit inactivated influenza vaccine. One entry per CDR3 protein results from TCRdb running MiXCR on the RT-PCR reads. The top ten hold less than 4% of the sample, which has about 500,000 distinct CDR3 sequences, approximately 15% seen once. The material was CD4+ T cells sorted from PBMCs, obtained around 2 years after vaccination. Receptor source: a man aged 50-75 years who received an inactivated influenza vaccine.

This sequence joins TRBV6-1 and TRBJ2-5, with D possibly matching TRBD1 (5 bases). The V end lost 4 bases, the J end lost 5 bases, and 8 bases lay between the germline ends. Germline V gene data show CDR1 as MNHNS and CDR2 as SASEGT. CDR3 length: 12 residues. In nucleotides, the CDR3 is TGTGCCAGCAGTGTTCAGGGTGAGACCCAGTACTTC. Translation gives CASSVQGETQYF.

The V and J genes are TRBV5-1 and TRBJ1-1, with unresolved D. The CDR3 is 14 amino acids. V gave up 2 bases and J gave up 4 bases, with 12 bases separating them. Per the germline V gene, CDR1 is SGHRS and CDR2 is YFSETQ. CDR3 DNA: TGCGCCAGCAGCTTATCACCTCCCCGCACTGAAGCTTTCTTT. Translation: CASSLSPPRTEAFF.

V and J are TRBV5-1 and TRBJ2-5; either TRBD1 or TRBD2 may supply D (5 bases each). Germline CDR1 reads SGHRS; CDR2 reads YFSETQ. Between the trimmed V and J ends, which lost 5 bases and 4 bases, there was a span of 15 bases. This CDR3 region has 14 residues. The CDR3 bases are TGCGCCAGCAGTGGGGACGGTCAAGGAGAGACCCAGTACTTC. Its translation: CASSGDGQGETQYF.

The chain has TRBV20-1 and TRBJ2-1; D is possibly TRBD2 (6 bases). Germline V gene lookup returns CDR1 DFQATT and CDR2 SNEGSKA (reference sequence). The CDR3 is made up of 17 amino acids. V lost 0 bases and J 0 bases, leaving 15 bases between the germline ends. For the CDR3, the DNA is TGCAGTGCTAGAGATTCCGCGGGCGGGGCCTCCTACAATGAGCAGTTCTTC. It encodes CSARDSAGGASYNEQFF.

The V gene is TRBV11-2, the J gene TRBJ2-1, with 13 nucleotides matching TRBD2. CDR3 size: 17 residues. Germline V gives CDR1 SGHAT, CDR2 FQNNGV. J lost 8 bases, V lost 3 bases, and 10 bases had no gene match. The CDR3 loop reads CASSFRLLAGGHHEQFF. CDR3 coding DNA: TGTGCCAGCAGCTTCCGACTACTAGCGGGGGGGCACCATGAGCAGTTCTTC. Looking up the rest from reference TRBV11-2 and TRBJ2-1 gives the full variable domain: EAGVAQSPRYKIIEKRQSVAFWCNPISGHATLYWYQQILGQGPKLLIQFQNNGVVDDSQLPKDRFSAERLKGVDSTLKIQPAKLEDSAVYLCASSFRLLAGGHHEQFFGPGTRLTVL.

The chain recombines TRBV4-1 with TRBJ2-5; tentative D call: TRBD2 (6 bases). With 0 bases removed from V and 5 bases from J, the gap between germline ends came to 19 bases. This CDR3 has 17 residues. Germline CDR1 and CDR2: MGHRA and YSYEKL. The CDR3 DNA follows: TGCGCCAGCAGCCAAGATCCGACCGGAGGGGTTCGGGAGACCCAGTACTTC. Protein product: CASSQDPTGGVRETQYF.

This clonotype was observed a handful of times. The chain carries TRBV20-1 and TRBJ2-3; 13 nucleotides match TRBD2. This CDR3 is 14 amino acids long. Germline values: CDR1 DFQATT, CDR2 SNEGSKA (reference sequence). The junction had 5 bases not matched to a gene; V was cut back by 6 bases and J by 5 bases. CDR3 protein: CSAGLAGRGDTQYF. The CDR3 region has the DNA TGCAGTGCGGGACTAGCGGGACGGGGAGATACGCAGTATTTT.

This rearrangement joins TRBV9 to TRBJ1-4, with D maybe TRBD1 (5 bases). The CDR3 is 14 amino acids. From germline, CDR1 is SGDLS and CDR2 YYNGEE. V lost 3 bases and J 8 bases, leaving 14 bases between the germline ends. The CDR3 reads CASSGDGRGEKLFF. For the CDR3, the DNA is TGTGCCAGCAGCGGGGACGGACGGGGAGAAAAACTGTTTTTT.

This clonotype was observed many times. The CDR3 region has the DNA TGTGCCAGCAGTGAGGTGGTAGGGAGTAATTCACCCCTCCACTTT. Translated, it gives CASSEVVGSNSPLHF. This chain joins TRBV25-1 and TRBJ1-6; no clear D gene. Germline lookup yields CDR1 MGHDK and CDR2 SYGVNS. This CDR3 is 15 amino acids long. V was clipped by 3 bases and J by 6 bases, with 12 bases between them. Drawing the rest from reference TRBV25-1 and TRBJ1-6, the complete variable domain is EADIYQTPRYLVIGTGKKITLECSQTMGHDKMYWYQQDPGMELHLIHYSYGVNSTEKGDLSSESTVSRIRTEHFPLTLESARPSHTSQYLCASSEVVGSNSPLHFGNGTRLTVT.

This chain uses TRBV6-2 or TRBV6-3 with TRBJ2-1; D unresolved. Germline V gene sequence: CDR1 MNHEY, CDR2 SVGEGT. The length of the CDR3 is 15 residues. The V end lost 2 bases, the J end lost 4 bases, and 12 bases lay between the germline ends. The chain's CDR3 is CASSYQALGYNEQFF. The CDR3 DNA sequence: TGTGCCAGCAGTTACCAGGCCCTTGGTTACAATGAGCAGTTCTTC.

The J gene is TRBJ2-1, the V gene TRBV5-1; 9 bases map to TRBD2. The CDR3 contains 16 residues. The germline V gene encodes CDR1 SGHRS and CDR2 YFSETQ. Trimming removed 0 bases from V and 4 bases from J; junction bases left unmatched: 5. CDR3 loop: CASSLGASGAYNEQFF. CDR3 DNA sequence: TGCGCCAGCAGCTTGGGGGCTAGCGGGGCGTACAATGAGCAGTTCTTC.

This clonotype has a count of ten or more. The V and J genes are TRBV7-8 and TRBJ1-2, with D maybe TRBD1 (6 bases). Trimming took 1 base from V and 5 from J, leaving 11 bases between them. The CDR3 has 14 amino acids. The V gene's germline CDR1 is SGHVS and CDR2 FQNEAQ. The CDR3 coding sequence is TGTGCCAGCAGCTTAGTGCTACAGGGTTATGGCTACACCTTC. This encodes CASSLVLQGYGYTF.

This clonotype turned up a few times. J is TRBJ2-7 and V is TRBV25-1; tentatively, D is TRBD1 or TRBD2 (5 bases each). In germline, CDR1 is MGHDK, CDR2 SYGVNS. Trimming pared 3 bases from V and 2 bases from J, leaving 17 bases between. The CDR3 has 16 amino acids. The CDR3 is CASSDTGAQNPYEQYF. As DNA, the CDR3 is TGTGCCAGCAGTGATACCGGGGCTCAAAACCCCTACGAGCAGTACTTC.

The J gene is TRBJ2-7, the V gene TRBV2; 8 bases map to TRBD1. Germline CDR1 reads SNHLY; CDR2 reads FYNNEI. The junction had 10 bases not matched to a gene; V was cut back by 4 bases and J by 2 bases. The length of the CDR3 is 16 residues. The CDR3 here is CASSGRPGQVTYEQYF. The CDR3, as DNA: TGTGCCAGCAGTGGTCGACCGGGACAGGTAACCTACGAGCAGTACTTC.

The CDR3 protein is CASTPPPGVNTGELFF. In DNA, the CDR3 is TGTGCCAGCACTCCACCCCCGGGGGTCAACACCGGGGAGCTGTTTTTT. This chain uses TRBV12-3 or TRBV12-4 with TRBJ2-2; D might be TRBD2 (6 bases). The ends were cut back, 7 bases at V and 2 bases at J, with 17 bases in the middle. The CDR3 has 16 residues.

This clonotype was seen a handful of times. The gene calls are TRBV6-5 and TRBJ2-5; 8 nucleotides line up with TRBD2. Germline V gene sequence: CDR1 MNHEY, CDR2 SVGAGI. The CDR3 has 16 residues. J was trimmed by 5 bases and V by 3 bases; bases with no gene match: 11. CDR3 residues: CASSYVAGGGGETQYF. CDR3 sequence (DNA): TGTGCCAGCAGTTATGTGGCCGGGGGCGGGGGGGAGACCCAGTACTTC.

This clonotype has more than one count but fewer than ten. The V gene is TRBV4-2, the J gene TRBJ2-3; D is undetermined. This CDR3 region has 14 residues. Germline CDR1 and CDR2: LGHNA and YNFKEQ. V lost 0 bases, J lost 4 bases, and 8 bases lay in between. The CDR3 spells CASSQDTGADTQYF. The CDR3 bases are TGTGCCAGCAGCCAAGATACCGGCGCAGATACGCAGTATTTT.

This clonotype appeared a few times. The chain recombines TRBV6-2 or TRBV6-3 with TRBJ1-2; D uncertain. This CDR3 region has 12 residues. The V gene's germline CDR1 is MNHEY and CDR2 SVGEGT. Trimming removed 6 bases at V and 10 bases at J, with 15 bases between. The CDR3 DNA follows: TGTGCCAGCAGGCCAGGTGGGGATGTCTACACCTTC. Protein product: CASRPGGDVYTF.

In this sample, this clonotype turned up a few times. The V and J genes are TRBV3-1 and TRBJ1-2, with 12 positions matching TRBD1. V lost 6 bases and J lost 8; bases outside the gene matches: 4. The CDR3 length is 13 residues. The germline gives CDR1 LGHDT, CDR2 YNNKEL (reference sequence). The CDR3 DNA follows: TGTGCCAGCAGAGGGACAGGGGGCGGAGGCTACACCTTC. Amino acids: CASRGTGGGGYTF.

This clonotype was seen a few times. This chain connects TRBV28 to TRBJ2-1, with D uncertain. Germline V gene lookup returns CDR1 MDHEN and CDR2 SYDVKM. CDR3 length equals 12 residues. With 2 bases removed from V and 7 bases from J, the gap between germline ends came to 6 bases. CDR3 nucleotides: TGTGCCAGCAGTTTAGACTTAAATGAGCAGTTCTTC. Its protein product is CASSLDLNEQFF.